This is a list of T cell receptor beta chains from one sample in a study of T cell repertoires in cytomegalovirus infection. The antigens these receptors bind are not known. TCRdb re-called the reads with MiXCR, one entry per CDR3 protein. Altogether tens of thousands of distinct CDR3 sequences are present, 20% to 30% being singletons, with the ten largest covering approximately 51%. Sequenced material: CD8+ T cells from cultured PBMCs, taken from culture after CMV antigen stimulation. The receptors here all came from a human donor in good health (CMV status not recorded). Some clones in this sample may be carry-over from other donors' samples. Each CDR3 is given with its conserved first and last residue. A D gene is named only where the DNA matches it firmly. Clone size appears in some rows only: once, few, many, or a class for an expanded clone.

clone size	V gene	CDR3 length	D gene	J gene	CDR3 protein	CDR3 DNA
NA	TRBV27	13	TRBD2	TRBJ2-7	CASCPAGDHEQYF	TGTGCCAGCTGCCCAGCGGGAGACCACGAGCAGTACTTC
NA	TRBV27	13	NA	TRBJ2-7	CASSPNRVYEQYF	TGTGCCAGCAGTCCCAACAGGGTGTACGAGCAGTACTTC
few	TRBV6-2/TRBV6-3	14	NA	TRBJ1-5	CASNKDGVNQPQHF	TGTGCCAGCAACAAGGACGGAGTCAATCAGCCCCAGCATTTT
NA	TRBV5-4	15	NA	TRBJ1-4	CASSPGTTGDEKLFF	TGTGCCAGCAGCCCGGGAACCACCGGGGATGAAAAACTGTTTTTT
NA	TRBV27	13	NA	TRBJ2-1	CASSLPPGNEQFF	TGTGCCAGCAGTTTACCCCCGGGGAATGAGCAGTTCTTC
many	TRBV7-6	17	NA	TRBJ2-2	CASSLNFNRVQTGELFF	TGTGCCAGCAGCTTAAACTTTAACAGGGTTCAAACCGGGGAGCTGTTTTTT
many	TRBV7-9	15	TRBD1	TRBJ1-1	CASSFLKGTDTEAFF	TGTGCCAGCAGCTTTTTAAAAGGGACAGACACTGAAGCTTTCTTT
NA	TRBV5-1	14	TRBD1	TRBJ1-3	CASSAGQGRNTIYF	TGCGCCAGCAGCGCCGGACAGGGCCGAAACACCATATATTTT
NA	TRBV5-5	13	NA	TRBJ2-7	CASSLDVPTEQYF	TGTGCCAGCAGCTTGGATGTTCCCACCGAGCAGTACTTC
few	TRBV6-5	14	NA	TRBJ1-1	CASSYFTENTEAFF	TGTGCCAGCAGTTACTTCACGGAGAACACTGAAGCTTTCTTT
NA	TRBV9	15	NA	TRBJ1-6	CASSSARGEGSPLHF	TGTGCCAGCAGCTCCGCCCGGGGGGAAGGTTCACCCCTCCACTTT
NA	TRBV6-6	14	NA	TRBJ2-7	CASSYSGPDYEQYF	TGTGCCAGCAGTTATTCCGGTCCCGATTACGAGCAGTACTTC
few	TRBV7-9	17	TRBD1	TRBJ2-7	CASTSPGQGAGLYEQYF	TGTGCCAGCACATCTCCCGGACAGGGGGCAGGACTGTACGAGCAGTACTTC
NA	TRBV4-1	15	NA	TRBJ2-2	CASSQEQGNTGELFF	TGCGCCAGCAGCCAAGAACAGGGGAACACCGGGGAGCTGTTTTTT
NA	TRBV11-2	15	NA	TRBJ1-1	CASSLVQLANTEAFF	TGTGCCAGCAGCTTAGTACAGCTGGCTAACACTGAAGCTTTCTTT
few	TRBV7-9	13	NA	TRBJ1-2	CASGGQQIYGYTF	TGTGCCAGCGGAGGACAGCAAATCTATGGCTACACCTTC
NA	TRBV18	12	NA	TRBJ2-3	CASSGATDTQYF	TGTGCCAGCTCTGGGGCAACAGATACGCAGTATTTT
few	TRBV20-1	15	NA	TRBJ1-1	CSARDYTGTNTEAFF	TGCAGTGCTAGAGATTATACAGGAACGAACACTGAAGCTTTCTTT
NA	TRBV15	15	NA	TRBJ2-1	CATSYNTDSYNEQFF	TGTGCCACCAGCTACAATACAGACTCCTACAATGAGCAGTTCTTC
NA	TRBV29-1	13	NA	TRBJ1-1	CSVERLGAAEAFF	TGCAGCGTTGAAAGGTTAGGGGCTGCTGAAGCTTTCTTT
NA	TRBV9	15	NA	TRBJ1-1	CASSVSGEGALEAFF	TGTGCCAGCAGCGTATCGGGGGAGGGTGCTCTGGAAGCTTTCTTT
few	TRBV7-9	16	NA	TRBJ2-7	CASSLASAGGGYEQYF	TGTGCCAGCAGCTTAGCGTCGGCCGGTGGTGGCTACGAGCAGTACTTC
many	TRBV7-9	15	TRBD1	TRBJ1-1	CASTTDRGMNTEAFF	TGTGCCAGTACCACGGACAGGGGAATGAACACTGAAGCTTTCTTT
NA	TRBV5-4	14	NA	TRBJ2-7	CASSLGIDPYEQYF	TGTGCCAGCAGCTTGGGCATAGACCCCTACGAGCAGTACTTC
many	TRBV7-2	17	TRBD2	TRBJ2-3	CASSLDGLAGFTDTQYF	TGTGCCAGCAGCTTAGATGGGCTAGCGGGCTTCACAGATACGCAGTATTTT
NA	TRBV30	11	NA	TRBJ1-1	CAWRSNTEAFF	TGTGCCTGGAGAAGCAACACTGAAGCTTTCTTT
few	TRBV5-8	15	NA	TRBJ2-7	CASSLEQGLPYEQYF	TGTGCCAGCAGCTTGGAGCAGGGGCTTCCCTACGAGCAGTACTTC